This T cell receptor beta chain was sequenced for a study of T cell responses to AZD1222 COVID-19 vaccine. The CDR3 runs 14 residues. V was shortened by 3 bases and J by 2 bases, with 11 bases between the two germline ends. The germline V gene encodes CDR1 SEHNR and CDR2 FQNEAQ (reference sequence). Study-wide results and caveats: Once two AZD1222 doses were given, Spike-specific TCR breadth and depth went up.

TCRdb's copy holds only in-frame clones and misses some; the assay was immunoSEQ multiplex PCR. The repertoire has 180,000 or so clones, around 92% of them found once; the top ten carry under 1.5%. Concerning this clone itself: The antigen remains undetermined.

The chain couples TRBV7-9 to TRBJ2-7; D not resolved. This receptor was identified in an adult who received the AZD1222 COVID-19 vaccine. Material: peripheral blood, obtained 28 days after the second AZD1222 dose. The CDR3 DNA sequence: TGTGCCAGCAGCTTCGCTCAGGACCCCTACGAGCAGTACTTC. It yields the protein CASSFAQDPYEQYF.